Listed here is a single T cell receptor (beta chain). This sample was included in a study of blood T cell repertoires in COVID-19. Whole-study context: The study drew acute and convalescent COVID-19 samples from the United States, Italy and Spain.

Generated by immunoSEQ multiplex PCR, the TCRdb table keeps only in-frame clones and is missing some. The sample consists of about 250,000 clones, roughly nine tenths of them appearing once. Germline CDR1 SNHLY, CDR2 FYNNEI. The CDR3 contains 12 residues. Trimming pared 7 bases from V and 10 bases from J, leaving 16 bases between. Sequencing input: PBMCs or T cells enriched from blood (not recorded which). The TCR originated in a woman aged 18-29 years who had recovered from COVID-19. The J gene is TRBJ1-1, the V gene TRBV2, with D tentatively TRBD1 (6 bases). In DNA, the CDR3 is TGTGCCAGCACCCGACAGGAGACGATAGCTTTCTTT. The encoded protein is CASTRQETIAFF.